What follows is one T cell receptor (beta chain) and its context. The sample contains more than one DNA sequence encoding this CDR3. Per the original data handling: It was from reference gene primer amplification that nucleated cell counts were estimated. The repertoire was sequenced with immunoSEQ multiplex PCR; TCRdb's copy has only in-frame clones and lacks some. Clonal size and the V and J genes are those of that table, whereas D and trimming came from the DNA. The sample shows about 210,000 clones, more than 80% of them seen only once. CDR1 and CDR2 from the germline V gene are LGHDT and YNNKEL (reference sequence). Trimming took off 2 bases at V and 7 bases at J, with 5 bases between the two ends. The CDR3 runs to 12 residues. These data are taken from a study of blood T cell repertoires in COVID-19. Clinical histories supplied by participants themselves formed the basis of cohort assignment.

The source is a man aged 35-49 years who had recovered from COVID-19. The rearrangement joins TRBV3-1 (or the pseudogene TRBV3-2) to TRBJ1-4, with D possibly TRBD1 on 5 matching bases. The sequencing sample was made of PBMCs or T cells enriched from blood (not recorded which). The CDR3 DNA reads TGTGCCAGCAGCCAACAGGGTGAAAAACTGTTTTTT. It yields the protein CASSQQGEKLFF.